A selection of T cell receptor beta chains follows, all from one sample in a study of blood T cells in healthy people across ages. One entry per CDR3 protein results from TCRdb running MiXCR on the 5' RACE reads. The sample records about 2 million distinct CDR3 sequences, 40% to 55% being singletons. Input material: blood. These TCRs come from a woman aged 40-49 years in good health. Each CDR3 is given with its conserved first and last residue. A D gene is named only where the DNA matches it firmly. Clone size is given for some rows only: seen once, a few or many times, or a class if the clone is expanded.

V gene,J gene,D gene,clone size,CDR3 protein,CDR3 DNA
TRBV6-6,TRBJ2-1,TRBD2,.,CASSYSSWTSGGNEQFF,TGTGCCAGCAGTTACTCATCATGGACTAGCGGGGGTAATGAGCAGTTCTTC
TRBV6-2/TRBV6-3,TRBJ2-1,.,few,CASTEGTGLRDEQFF,TGTGCCAGCACAGAGGGGACGGGGCTAAGAGATGAGCAGTTCTTC
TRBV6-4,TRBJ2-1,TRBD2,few,CASSDGTTGSYNEQFF,TGTGCCAGCAGTGACGGGACTACTGGCTCCTACAATGAGCAGTTCTTC
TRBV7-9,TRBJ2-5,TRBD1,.,CASSPGTGWNQETQYF,TGTGCCAGCAGCCCCGGGACAGGGTGGAACCAAGAGACCCAGTACTTC
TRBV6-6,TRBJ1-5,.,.,CASSREGVSQPQHF,TGTGCCAGCAGCCGGGAGGGAGTAAGCCAGCCCCAGCATTTT
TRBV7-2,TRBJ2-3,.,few,CASSLFWGAGDTQYF,TGTGCCAGCAGCTTATTTTGGGGCGCCGGAGATACGCAGTATTTT
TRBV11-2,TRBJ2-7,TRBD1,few,CASSLDPRTGRGEQYF,TGTGCCAGCAGCTTAGACCCCCGGACAGGGAGAGGCGAGCAGTACTTC
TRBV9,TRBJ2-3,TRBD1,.,CASNRDRVTDTQYF,TGTGCCAGCAATCGGGACAGGGTCACAGATACGCAGTATTTT
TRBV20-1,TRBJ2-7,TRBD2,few,CSAPQAGGYEQYF,TGCAGTGCCCCCCAAGCGGGGGGCTACGAGCAGTACTTC
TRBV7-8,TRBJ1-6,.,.,CASNARGVSYKSPLHF,TGTGCCAGCAACGCGAGGGGGGTCTCCTATAAGTCACCCCTCCACTTT
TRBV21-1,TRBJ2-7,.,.,CASKPDEQYF,TGTGCCAGCAAACCGGACGAGCAGTACTTC
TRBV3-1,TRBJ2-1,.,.,CASSPIAVANEQFF,TGTGCCAGCAGCCCGATAGCCGTTGCCAATGAGCAGTTCTTC
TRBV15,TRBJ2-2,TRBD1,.,CATSAPERGPNTGELFF,TGTGCCACCAGCGCCCCGGAAAGGGGGCCTAACACCGGGGAGCTGTTTTTT
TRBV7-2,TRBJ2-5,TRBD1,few,CASSVYRGRWETQYF,TGTGCCAGCAGCGTATACAGGGGGCGCTGGGAGACCCAGTACTTC
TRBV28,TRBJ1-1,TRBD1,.,CASRTLTGGGEAFF,TGTGCCAGCAGAACTCTAACAGGGGGAGGTGAAGCTTTCTTT
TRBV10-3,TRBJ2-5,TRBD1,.,CAISEPGTGGKETQYF,TGTGCCATCAGTGAGCCAGGGACAGGGGGAAAGGAGACCCAGTACTTC
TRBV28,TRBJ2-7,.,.,CASSSSPLTGEQYF,TGTGCCAGCAGTTCATCCCCCCTGACAGGCGAGCAGTACTTC
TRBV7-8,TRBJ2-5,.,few,CASSSLPLAGAPRETQYF,TGTGCCAGCAGCTCTCTTCCACTTGCGGGGGCGCCCAGAGAGACCCAGTACTTC
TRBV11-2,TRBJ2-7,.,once,CASSGVYNEQYF,TGTGCCAGCAGCGGGGTCTACAATGAGCAGTACTTC
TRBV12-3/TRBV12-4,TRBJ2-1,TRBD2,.,CASSARTSGGAREQFF,TGTGCCAGCAGTGCCCGGACTAGCGGGGGGGCTCGAGAGCAGTTCTTC
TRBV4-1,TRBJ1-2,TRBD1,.,CASSHSKTGSAGGYTF,TGCGCCAGCAGCCATTCGAAGACAGGGAGTGCGGGTGGCTACACCTTC
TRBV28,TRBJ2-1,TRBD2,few,CASTAAAGGLVEQFF,TGTGCCAGCACCGCGGCGGCGGGGGGGCTTGTTGAGCAGTTCTTC
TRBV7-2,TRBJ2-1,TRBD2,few,CASSSEGLGPGSQNNEQFF,TGTGCCAGCAGCTCAGAGGGACTAGGACCCGGATCGCAAAACAATGAGCAGTTCTTC
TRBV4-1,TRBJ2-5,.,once,CASSQRLGLETQYF,TGCGCCAGCAGCCAAAGGCTAGGTTTAGAGACCCAGTACTTC
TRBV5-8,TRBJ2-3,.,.,CASNAFREDTQYF,TGTGCCAGTAATGCGTTCCGGGAAGATACGCAGTATTTT
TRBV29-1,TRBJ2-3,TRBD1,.,CSVATGQGAADTQYF,TGCAGCGTTGCCACCGGACAGGGGGCGGCAGATACGCAGTATTTT
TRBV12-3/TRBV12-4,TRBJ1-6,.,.,CASSQKAQASSYNSPLHF,TGTGCCAGCAGTCAAAAAGCACAGGCAAGCTCCTATAATTCACCCCTCCACTTT
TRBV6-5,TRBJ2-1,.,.,CASSYAENNEQFF,TGTGCCAGCAGTTACGCGGAGAACAATGAGCAGTTCTTC